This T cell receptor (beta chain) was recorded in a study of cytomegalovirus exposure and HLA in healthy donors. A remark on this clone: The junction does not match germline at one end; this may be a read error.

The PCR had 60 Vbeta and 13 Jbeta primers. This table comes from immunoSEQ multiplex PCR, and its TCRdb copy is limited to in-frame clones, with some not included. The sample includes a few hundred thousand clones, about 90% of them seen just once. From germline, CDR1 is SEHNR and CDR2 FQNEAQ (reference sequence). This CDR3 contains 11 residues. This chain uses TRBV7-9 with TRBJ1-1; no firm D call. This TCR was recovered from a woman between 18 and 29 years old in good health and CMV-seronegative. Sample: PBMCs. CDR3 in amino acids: CSSSSLGEAFF. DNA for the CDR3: TGTTCCAGCAGCTCTCTAGGTGAAGCTTTCTTT.